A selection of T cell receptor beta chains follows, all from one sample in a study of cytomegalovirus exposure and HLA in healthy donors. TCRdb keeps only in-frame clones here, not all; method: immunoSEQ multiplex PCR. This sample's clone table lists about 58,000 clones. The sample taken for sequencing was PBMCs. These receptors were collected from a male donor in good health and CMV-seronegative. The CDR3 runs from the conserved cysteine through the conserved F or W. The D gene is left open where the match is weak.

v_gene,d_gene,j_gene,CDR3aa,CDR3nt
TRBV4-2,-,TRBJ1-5,CASSQEAWTDKNSNQPQHF,TGTGCCAGCAGCCAAGAAGCGTGGACAGATAAAAATAGCAATCAGCCCCAGCATTTT
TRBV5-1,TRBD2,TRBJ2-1,CASSLVVAGDPDNEQFF,TGCGCCAGCAGCTTGGTCGTGGCGGGAGATCCCGACAATGAGCAGTTCTTC
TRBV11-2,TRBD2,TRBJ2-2,CASSFPTSGAPSNTGELFF,TGTGCCAGCAGCTTCCCGACTAGCGGGGCCCCGTCGAACACCGGGGAGCTGTTTTTT
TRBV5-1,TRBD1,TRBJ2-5,CASSPGQQGAGTQYF,TGCGCCAGCAGCCCTGGCCAACAGGGGGCCGGGACCCAGTACTTC
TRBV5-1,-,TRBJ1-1,CASKVDTEAFF,TGCGCCAGCAAAGTAGACACTGAAGCTTTCTTT
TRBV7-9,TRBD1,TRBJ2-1,CAGSSPRTGGNEQFF,TGTGCCGGCAGCTCGCCCCGGACAGGGGGCAATGAGCAGTTCTTC
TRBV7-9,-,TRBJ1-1,CASSLIPSKNTEAFF,TGTGCCAGCAGCTTAATCCCTTCTAAGAACACTGAAGCTTTCTTT
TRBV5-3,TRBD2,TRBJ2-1,CARSLGPWGGDNEQFF,TGTGCCAGAAGCTTGGGCCCCTGGGGGGGGGACAATGAGCAGTTCTTC
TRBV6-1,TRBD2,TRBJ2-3,CASKGLGADTQYF,TGTGCCAGCAAAGGACTAGGTGCAGATACGCAGTATTTT
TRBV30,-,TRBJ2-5,CAWSVAGVYEQHF,TGTGCCTGGAGTGTAGCAGGGGTCTACGAGCAGCACTTC
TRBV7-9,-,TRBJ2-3,CASTLTRGSTDTQYF,TGTGCCAGCACCTTGACTAGAGGGAGTACAGATACGCAGTATTTT
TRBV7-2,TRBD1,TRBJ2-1,CASSTGQGSYNEQFF,TGTGCCAGCAGCACCGGACAGGGCTCCTACAATGAGCAGTTCTTC
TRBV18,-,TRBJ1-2,CASAPSTVGHDYGYTF,TGTGCCAGCGCACCCTCAACGGTTGGACACGACTATGGCTACACCTTC
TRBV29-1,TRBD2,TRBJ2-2,CSVPSGGAGTGELFF,TGCAGCGTACCTAGCGGGGGGGCTGGTACCGGGGAGCTGTTTTTT
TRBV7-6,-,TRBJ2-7,CASSLEFRGSSYEQYF,TGTGCCAGCAGCTTAGAATTCCGGGGGTCCTCCTACGAGCAGTACTTC
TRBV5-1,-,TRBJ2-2,CASSLRQGTSTGELFF,TGCGCCAGCAGCTTGAGGCAGGGGACGTCCACCGGGGAGCTGTTTTTT
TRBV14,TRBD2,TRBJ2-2,CASSLDLLAANTGELFF,TGTGCCAGCAGCCTTGACCTACTAGCGGCCAACACCGGGGAGCTGTTTTTT
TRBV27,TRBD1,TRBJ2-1,CASSRLGQGSNEQFF,TGTGCCAGCAGTCGCCTGGGACAGGGGTCGAATGAGCAGTTCTTC
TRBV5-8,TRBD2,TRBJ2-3,CASRKERGHTDKQYF,TGTGCCAGCAGGAAAGAGCGGGGGCACACAGATAAGCAGTATTTT
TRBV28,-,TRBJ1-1,CASSQGVTEAFF,TGTGCCAGCAGTCAGGGCGTCACTGAAGCTTTCTTT
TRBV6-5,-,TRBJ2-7,CASRAPTGAYEQYF,TGTGCCAGCAGGGCCCCGACAGGCGCCTACGAGCAGTACTTC
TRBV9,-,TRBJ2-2,CASSVTGSGELFF,TGTGCCAGCAGCGTAACGGGGAGCGGGGAGCTGTTTTTT
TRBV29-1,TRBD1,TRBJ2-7,CSARGQGAYEQYF,TGCAGCGCCCGGGGCCAGGGGGCCTACGAGCAGTACTTC
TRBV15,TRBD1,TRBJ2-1,CATSRGTGNEQFF,TGTGCCACCAGCAGAGGGACAGGGAATGAGCAGTTCTTC
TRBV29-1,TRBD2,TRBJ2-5,CSHSGTSGTETQYF,TGCAGCCATTCCGGGACTAGCGGGACAGAGACCCAGTACTTC
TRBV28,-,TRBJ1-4,CASSLGGRNEKLFF,TGTGCCAGCAGTTTAGGGGGGAGAAATGAAAAACTGTTTTTT
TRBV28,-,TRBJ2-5,CASRPLLGGGENQYF,TGTGCTAGCAGGCCCCTTCTAGGAGGGGGGGAGAACCAGTACTTC
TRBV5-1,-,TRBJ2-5,CASRIATQETQYF,TGCGCCAGCAGGATTGCAACACAAGAGACCCAGTACTTC
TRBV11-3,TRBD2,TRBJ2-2,CASSSSGGGGELFF,TGTGCCAGCAGCTCCAGCGGGGGGGGCGGGGAGCTGTTTTTT
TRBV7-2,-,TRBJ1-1,CASSLATPAGVTEAFF,TGTGCCAGCAGCTTAGCGACCCCGGCAGGGGTCACTGAAGCTTTCTTT
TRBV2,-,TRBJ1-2,CASSDRNYGYTF,TGTGCCAGCAGTGACAGGAACTATGGCTACACCTTC
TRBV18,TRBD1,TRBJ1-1,CASSPRQGSTEDFF,TGTGCCAGCTCACCCCGACAGGGTAGCACTGAAGATTTCTTT
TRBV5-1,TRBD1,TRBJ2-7,CASSLYRQGRSAYEQYF,TGCGCCAGCAGCTTATACCGACAGGGAAGGAGCGCCTACGAGCAGTACTTC
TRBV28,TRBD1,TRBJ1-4,CASSTPTGAGEKLFF,TGTGCCAGCAGTACCCCGACAGGGGCGGGTGAAAAACTGTTTTTT
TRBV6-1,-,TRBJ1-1,CASSEVGGKAFF,TGTGCCAGCAGTGAAGTCGGAGGGAAAGCTTTCTTT
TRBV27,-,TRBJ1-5,CASSFGGNQPQHF,TGTGCCAGCAGTTTCGGAGGGAATCAGCCCCAGCATTTT
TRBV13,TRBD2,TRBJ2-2,CASSFGLVAGELFF,TGTGCCAGCAGCTTCGGACTAGTGGCCGGGGAGCTGTTTTTT
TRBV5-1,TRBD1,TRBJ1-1,CASSADRGLISSTEAFF,TGCGCCAGCAGCGCCGACAGGGGGCTGATATCGTCCACTGAAGCTTTCTTT